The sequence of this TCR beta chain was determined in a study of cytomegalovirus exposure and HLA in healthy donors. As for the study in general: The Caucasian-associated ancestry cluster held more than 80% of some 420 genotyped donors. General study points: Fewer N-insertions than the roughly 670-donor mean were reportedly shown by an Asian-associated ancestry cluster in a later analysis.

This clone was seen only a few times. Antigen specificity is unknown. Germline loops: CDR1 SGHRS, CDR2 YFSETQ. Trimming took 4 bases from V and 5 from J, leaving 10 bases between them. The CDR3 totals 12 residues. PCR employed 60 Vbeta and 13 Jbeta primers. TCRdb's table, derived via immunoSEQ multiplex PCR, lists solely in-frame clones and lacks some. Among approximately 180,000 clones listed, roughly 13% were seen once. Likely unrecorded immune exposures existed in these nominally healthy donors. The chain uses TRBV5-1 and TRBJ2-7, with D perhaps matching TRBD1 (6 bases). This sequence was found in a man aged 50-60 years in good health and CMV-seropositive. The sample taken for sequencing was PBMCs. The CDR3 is CASSVQGDEQYF. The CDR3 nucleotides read TGCGCCAGCAGCGTACAGGGAGACGAGCAGTACTTC.